This T cell receptor (beta chain) appears in the sequencing data of a study of identical twins. Regarding the study as a whole: For cord blood, abundant beta clonotypes had fewer insertions, unlike memory repertoires, which showed none. Some out-of-frame alpha sequences were shared by twins, and these showed excess low generation probability.

This clonotype occurred a few times. Its antigen is undetermined. MiXCR, applied by TCRdb to the 5' RACE reads, yields one record per CDR3 protein. The data contain approximately 620,000 distinct CDR3 sequences, 8% to 9% of them singletons. This CDR3 has 14 residues. The germline CDR1 and CDR2 sequences are KGHDR and SFDVKD. Trimming at V came to 9 bases and at J to 9 bases, leaving 5 bases not matched to a gene. This sample was also put to use in a study of yellow fever vaccine responses in identical twins.

The source of this sequence is a woman between 18 and 29 years old in good health. The chain links TRBV24-1 to TRBJ1-6, with 12 bases aligning to TRBD1. Material: PBMCs. The CDR3 loop is CATRDRGRISPLHF. DNA of the CDR3: TGTGCCACCCGGGACAGGGGGCGAATTTCACCCCTCCACTTT.